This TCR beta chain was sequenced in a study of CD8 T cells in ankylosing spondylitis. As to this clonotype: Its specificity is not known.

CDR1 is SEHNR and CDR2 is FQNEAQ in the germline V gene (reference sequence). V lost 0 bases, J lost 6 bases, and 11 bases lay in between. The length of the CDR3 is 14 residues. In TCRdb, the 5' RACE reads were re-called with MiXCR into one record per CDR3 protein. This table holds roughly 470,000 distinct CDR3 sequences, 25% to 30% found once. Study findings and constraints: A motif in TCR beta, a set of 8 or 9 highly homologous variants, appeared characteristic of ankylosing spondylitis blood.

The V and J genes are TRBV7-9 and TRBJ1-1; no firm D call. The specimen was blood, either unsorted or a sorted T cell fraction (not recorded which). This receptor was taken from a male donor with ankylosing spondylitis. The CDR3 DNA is TGTGCCAGCAGCTTAGCGCCACAGTTCGCTGAAGCTTTCTTT. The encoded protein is CASSLAPQFAEAFF. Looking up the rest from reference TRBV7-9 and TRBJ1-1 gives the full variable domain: DTGVSQNPRHKITKRGQNVTFRCDPISEHNRLYWYRQTLGQGPEFLTYFQNEAQLEKSRLLSDRFSAERPKGSFSTLEIQRTEQGDSAMYLCASSLAPQFAEAFFGQGTRLTVV.